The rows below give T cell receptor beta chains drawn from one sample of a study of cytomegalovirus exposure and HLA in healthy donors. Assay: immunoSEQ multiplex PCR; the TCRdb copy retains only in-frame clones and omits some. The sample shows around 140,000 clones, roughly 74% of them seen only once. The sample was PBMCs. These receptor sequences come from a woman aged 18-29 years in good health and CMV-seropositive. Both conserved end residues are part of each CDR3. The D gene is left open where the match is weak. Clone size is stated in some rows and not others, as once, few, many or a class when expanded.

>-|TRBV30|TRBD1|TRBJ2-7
TGTGCCTGTGACAGGGGCCCCTACGAGCAGTACTTC
CACDRGPYEQYF
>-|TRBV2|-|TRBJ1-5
TGTGCCAGCAGTGAATTTCAGGGTAACAATCAGCCCCAGCATTTT
CASSEFQGNNQPQHF
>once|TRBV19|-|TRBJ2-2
TGTGCCAGTACCCGGGGCACCGGGGAGCTGTTTTTT
CASTRGTGELFF
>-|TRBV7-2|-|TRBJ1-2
TGTGCCAGCAGCTCCAGGGGTGGAGTTATCAATGGCTACACCTTC
CASSSRGGVINGYTF
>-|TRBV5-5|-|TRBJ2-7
TGTGCCAGCAGCTTCCGGGACAACTACGAGCAGTACTTC
CASSFRDNYEQYF
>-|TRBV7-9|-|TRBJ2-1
TGTGCCAGCAGTTCCTCGTGGGCAGGACTGAGATCCTACAATGAGCAGTTCTTC
CASSSSWAGLRSYNEQFF
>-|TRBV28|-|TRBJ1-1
TGTGCCAGCAGTTTGGTTGTGGCAGGGTTCGGCGCTTTCTTT
CASSLVVAGFGAFF
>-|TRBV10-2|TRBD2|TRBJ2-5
TGCGCCAGCATAGGGACTAGCGGGGGGGATGGTAGGGAGACCCAGTACTTC
CASIGTSGGDGRETQYF
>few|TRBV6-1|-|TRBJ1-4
TGTGCCAGCAGTGAACCGTGGGGGAGGGTTGAAAAACTGTTTTTT
CASSEPWGRVEKLFF
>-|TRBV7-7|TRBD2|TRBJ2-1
TGTGCCAGCAGCGCCGGGGTGAGCGGGGGGTCTAATGAGCAGTTCTTC
CASSAGVSGGSNEQFF
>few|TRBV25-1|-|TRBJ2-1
TGTGCCAGCAGTGAATCCTCGACAGGCGACCCCATCAATGAGCAGTTCTTC
CASSESSTGDPINEQFF
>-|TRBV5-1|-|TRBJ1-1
TGCGCCAGCAGCTTAACAGGGAGCAACACTGAAGCTTTCTTT
CASSLTGSNTEAFF
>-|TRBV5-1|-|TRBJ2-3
TGCGCCAGCAGCTTGCATGCGGCCCCCACAGATACGCAGTATTTT
CASSLHAAPTDTQYF
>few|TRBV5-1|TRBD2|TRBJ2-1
TGCGCCAGCAGCTCGGCCGGGAGGCGGGGGGCGGGGGATGAGCAGTTCTTC
CASSSAGRRGAGDEQFF
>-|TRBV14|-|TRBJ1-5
TGTGCCAGCAGCCAAGTACAGGGCATGCAGCCCCAGCATTTT
CASSQVQGMQPQHF
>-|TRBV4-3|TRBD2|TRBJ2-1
TGCGCCAGCAGCATCCGACTAGCCGGGGTGGATGAGCAGTTCTTC
CASSIRLAGVDEQFF
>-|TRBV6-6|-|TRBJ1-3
TGTGCCAGCAGCCTCGACACCATCCCGGGAAACACCATATATTTT
CASSLDTIPGNTIYF
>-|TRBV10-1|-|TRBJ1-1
TGCGCCAGCAGTGCTAGGACAGACACTGAAGCTTTCTTT
CASSARTDTEAFF
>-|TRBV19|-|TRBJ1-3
TGTGCCAGTAGTATTACGTTCCGGACAAGAGCGTCTGGAAACACCATATATTTT
CASSITFRTRASGNTIYF
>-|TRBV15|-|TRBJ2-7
TGTGCCACCAGCAGCGGACAGACCTACGAGCAGTACTTC
CATSSGQTYEQYF
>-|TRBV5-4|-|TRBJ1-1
TGTGCCAGCAGCCACGAACAGGGTCTGAACACTGAAGCTTTCTTT
CASSHEQGLNTEAFF
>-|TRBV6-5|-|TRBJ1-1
TGTGCCAGCAGTTATCGGAGGGGAGCAAAAGCTTTCTTT
CASSYRRGAKAFF
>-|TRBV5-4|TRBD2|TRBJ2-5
TGTGCCAGCAGCTTTGGGGGGGAGCAAGAGACCCAGTACTTC
CASSFGGEQETQYF
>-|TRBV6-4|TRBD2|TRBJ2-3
TGTGCCAGCAGTGAAGTTAGCGGGGGCACAGATACGCAGTATTTT
CASSEVSGGTDTQYF
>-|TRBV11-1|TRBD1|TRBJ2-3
TGTGCCAGCAGCTTAGTATCCGGGACAGGGACAGATACGCAGTATTTT
CASSLVSGTGTDTQYF
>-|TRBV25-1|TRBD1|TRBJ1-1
TGTGCCAGCAGTGGACAGGGGTTTAATGAAGCTTTCTTT
CASSGQGFNEAFF
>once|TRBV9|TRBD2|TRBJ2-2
TGTGCCAGCAGCGTAGGGACTAGCGGGGGGGCCGGGACCGGGGAGCTGTTTTTT
CASSVGTSGGAGTGELFF
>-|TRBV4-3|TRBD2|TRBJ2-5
TGCGCCAGCAGCCAAGTTTGGACTAGCGGGGGGCCGTACCAAGAGACCCAGTACTTC
CASSQVWTSGGPYQETQYF
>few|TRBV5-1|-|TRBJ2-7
TGCGCCAGCAGCTTGCAGCAGGCTACCTACGAGCAGTACTTC
CASSLQQATYEQYF
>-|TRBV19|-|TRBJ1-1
TGTGCCAGTACCCCTCAGGGATACTGGACTGAAGCTTTCTTT
CASTPQGYWTEAFF
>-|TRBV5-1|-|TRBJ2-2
TGCGCCAGCAGCTTAACTCAGCCCGGGGCCGGGGAGCTGTTTTTT
CASSLTQPGAGELFF
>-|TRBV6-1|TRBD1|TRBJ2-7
TGTGCCAGCAGTGAAGACCCGGGACAGTCCTACGAGCAGTACTTC
CASSEDPGQSYEQYF
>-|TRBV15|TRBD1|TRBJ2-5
TGTGCCACCAGCGGACAGGGGGGAGAGACCCAGTACTTC
CATSGQGGETQYF
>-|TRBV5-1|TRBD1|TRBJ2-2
TGCGCCAGCAGCTTGGCCGCAGGGGGCGGATGGACCGGGGAGCTGTTTTTT
CASSLAAGGGWTGELFF
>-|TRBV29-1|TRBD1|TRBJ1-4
TGCAGCGTAAACAGGGGGGGTGAAAAACTGTTTTTT
CSVNRGGEKLFF
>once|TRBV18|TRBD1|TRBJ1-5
TGTGCCAGCTCTTCCGGGACAGGGGGTCCCTATAGCAATCAGCCCCAGCATTTT
CASSSGTGGPYSNQPQHF
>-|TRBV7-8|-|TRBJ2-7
TGTGCCAGCAGCTTGGGGGGGGCGGGGTCGGCCGAGCAGTACTTC
CASSLGGAGSAEQYF
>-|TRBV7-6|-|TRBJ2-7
TGTGCCAGCAGCCCAGACAGGCCCTCCGAGCAGTACTTC
CASSPDRPSEQYF
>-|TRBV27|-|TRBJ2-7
TGTGCCAGCAGCCCTGGACGGGGCTACGAGCAGTACTTC
CASSPGRGYEQYF
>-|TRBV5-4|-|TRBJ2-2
TGTGCCAGCAGCTTGAGAGGGGGATACACCGGGGAGCTGTTTTTT
CASSLRGGYTGELFF
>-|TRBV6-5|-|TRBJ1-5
TGTGCCAGCAGTAGGGGTAGGCAGCCCCAGCATTTT
CASSRGRQPQHF
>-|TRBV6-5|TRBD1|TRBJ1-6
TGTGCCAGCAGTACCGACAGGGGAGGCTCACCCCTCCACTTT
CASSTDRGGSPLHF
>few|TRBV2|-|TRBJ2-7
TGTGCCAGCAGTGAATCGGTGAGCTCCTACGAGCAGTACTTC
CASSESVSSYEQYF
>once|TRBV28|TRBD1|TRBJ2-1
TGTGCCAGCAGGGGACAGGGTTACAATGAGCAGTTCTTC
CASRGQGYNEQFF
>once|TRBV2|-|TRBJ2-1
TGTGCCACACTGGACTGGAACTCCTACAATGAGCAGTTCTTC
CATLDWNSYNEQFF
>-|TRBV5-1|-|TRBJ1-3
TGCGCCAGCAGTTTCGACCAGGGGAATGTCGGAAACACCATATATTTT
CASSFDQGNVGNTIYF
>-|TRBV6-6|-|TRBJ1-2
TGTGCCAGCAGTCCTTCTAACTATGGCTACACCTTC
CASSPSNYGYTF
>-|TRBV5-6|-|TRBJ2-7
TGTGCCAGCAGCATCCGGGACAACAACTTCTACGAGCAGTACTTC
CASSIRDNNFYEQYF
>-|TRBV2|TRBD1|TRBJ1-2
TGTGCCAGCAGCCGGGGACAGGGGGGGAATGGCTACACCTTC
CASSRGQGGNGYTF
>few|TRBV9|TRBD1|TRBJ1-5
TGTGCCAGCAGCGTAGGAGGGGGCACACAGCCCCAGCATTTT
CASSVGGGTQPQHF